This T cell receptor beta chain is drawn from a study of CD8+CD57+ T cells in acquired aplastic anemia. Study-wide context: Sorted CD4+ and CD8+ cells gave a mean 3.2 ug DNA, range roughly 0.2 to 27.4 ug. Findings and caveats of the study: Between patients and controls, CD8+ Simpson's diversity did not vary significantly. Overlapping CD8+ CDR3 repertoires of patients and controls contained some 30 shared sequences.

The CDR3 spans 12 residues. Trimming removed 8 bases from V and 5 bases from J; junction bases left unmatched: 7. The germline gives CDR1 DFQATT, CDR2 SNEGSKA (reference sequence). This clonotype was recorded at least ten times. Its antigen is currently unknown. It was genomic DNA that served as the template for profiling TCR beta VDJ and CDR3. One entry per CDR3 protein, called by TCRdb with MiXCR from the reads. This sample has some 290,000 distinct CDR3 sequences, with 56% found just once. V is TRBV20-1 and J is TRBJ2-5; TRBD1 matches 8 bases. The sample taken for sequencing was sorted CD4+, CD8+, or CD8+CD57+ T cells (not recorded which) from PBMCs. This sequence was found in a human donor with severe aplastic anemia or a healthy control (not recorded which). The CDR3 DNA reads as TGCAGTCCACAGGGGGAAGGGGAGACCCAGTACTTC. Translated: CSPQGEGETQYF.